Shown below are 24 T cell receptor beta chains from a single sample sequenced in a study of blood T cells in healthy people across ages. For the second PCR, which ran for roughly 6 to 12 cycles, a sample-barcoded 5' primer and a J-beta primer mix were used. TCRdb independently ran MiXCR on the 5' RACE reads; one entry per CDR3 protein. The sample has about 620,000 distinct CDR3 sequences; more than 45% are singletons. The specimen was blood. Receptors were obtained from a woman older than 75 in good health.

The chain recombines TRBV4-1 with TRBJ1-2; D is unresolved. V lost 3 bases and J 3 bases, leaving 17 bases between the germline ends. Germline V gene lookup returns CDR1 MGHRA and CDR2 YSYEKL. The CDR3 has 16 residues. DNA for the CDR3: TGCGCCAGCAGCCAGACACAGCCTCCTAGGGACTATGGCTACACCTTC. Its protein is CASSQTQPPRDYGYTF.

This chain uses TRBV28 with TRBJ1-5; D is perhaps TRBD1 (6 bases). CDR3 length equals 15 residues. The germline V gene encodes CDR1 MDHEN and CDR2 SYDVKM. V was shortened by 5 bases and J by 2 bases, with 13 bases between the two germline ends. The CDR3 loop reads CASSLYRDGNQPQHF. CDR3 in DNA: TGTGCCAGCAGTCTCTACAGGGATGGCAATCAGCCCCAGCATTTT.

This chain links TRBV7-6 with TRBJ2-7; no definite D call. CDR1 and CDR2 from the germline V gene are SGHVS and FNYEAQ. V was pared by 0 bases and J by 2 bases, with 5 bases between. The CDR3 extends over 13 amino acids. The CDR3 reads CASSLALTYEQYF. CDR3 nucleotides: TGTGCCAGCAGCTTAGCGCTCACCTACGAGCAGTACTTC.

This chain uses TRBV10-3 with TRBJ2-3, with D perhaps given as TRBD1 or TRBD2 (5 bases each). The CDR3 contains 13 residues. Trimming took 2 bases from V and 5 from J, leaving 8 bases between them. Germline assignment: CDR1 ENHRY and CDR2 SYGVKD. The CDR3 spells CAISEGTVDTQYF. The CDR3 DNA reads TGTGCCATCAGTGAGGGGACCGTAGATACGCAGTATTTT.

The CDR3 loop reads CASSSNPAGAPDTQYF. The CDR3 bases are TGTGCCAGCAGTTCGAACCCGGCGGGAGCCCCAGATACGCAGTATTTT. The V gene is TRBV6-6, the J gene TRBJ2-3, with 7 positions matching TRBD2. CDR1 and CDR2 from the germline V gene are MNHNY and SVGAGI (reference sequence). Trimming cost V 4 bases and J 4 bases; bases outside gene matches: 11. The length of the CDR3 is 16 residues.

About this clonotype: A much larger clone differs from this one at a single base, so this may be a read error. The chain joins TRBV10-3 to TRBJ2-5, with 8 positions matching TRBD2. The CDR3 runs to 14 residues. V was clipped by 10 bases and J by 11 bases; unmatched bases: 18. CDR1 and CDR2 (germline): ENHRY, SYGVKD. The CDR3 loop is CATESGRSFNEQYF. In DNA form, the CDR3 reads TGTGCCACCGAAAGCGGGAGAAGCTTCAATGAGCAGTACTTC.

This clonotype has at least ten counts. The DNA for the CDR3 is TGTGCCAGCAGCCCACCAGAAGGACGGAGCACAGATACGCAGTATTTT. This codes for CASSPPEGRSTDTQYF. This chain uses TRBV11-1 with TRBJ2-3; unclear D gene. Germline CDR1 is SGHAT and CDR2 is FQDESV (reference sequence). This CDR3 spans 16 amino acids. V shed 5 bases and J shed 0 bases, with 15 bases lying between them.

Details on this clonotype: A much larger clone lies a single base off, so this may be a read error. This chain connects TRBV12-3 or TRBV12-4 to TRBJ2-1; 10 bases are a match to TRBD1. After removal of 3 bases from V and 5 bases from J, the junction contained 10 bases not matched to a gene. The CDR3 extends over 17 amino acids. The CDR3 protein is CASSFRDRGDGHNEQFF. CDR3 coding DNA: TGTGCCAGCAGTTTCCGGGACAGGGGAGATGGGCACAATGAGCAGTTCTTC.

In this sample, this clonotype turned up many times. The CDR3 spells CASSQASRGRDNEQFF. CDR3 DNA sequence: TGTGCCAGCAGCCAAGCATCCAGGGGGAGGGACAATGAGCAGTTCTTC. This rearrangement joins TRBV3-1 to TRBJ2-1; D may be TRBD1 or TRBD2 (7 bases each). This CDR3 is built from 16 residues. The germline CDR1 and CDR2 sequences are LGHDT and YNNKEL (reference sequence). V was trimmed by 1 base and J by 5 bases, leaving 15 bases between them.

The chain couples TRBV11-1 to TRBJ1-2; D may be TRBD1 (6 bases). V was trimmed by 5 bases and J by 4 bases, leaving 11 bases between them. Germline CDR1 is SGHAT and CDR2 is FQDESV (reference sequence). The CDR3 has 13 residues. The CDR3 DNA is TGTGCCAGCAGCGCAACAGGGATCTATGGCTACACCTTC. Protein sequence: CASSATGIYGYTF.

The chain carries TRBV28 and TRBJ2-7, with D perhaps TRBD1 or TRBD2 (5 bases each). This CDR3 region has 15 residues. The V end lost 3 bases, the J end lost 2 bases, and 14 bases lay between the germline ends. CDR1 is MDHEN and CDR2 is SYDVKM in the germline V gene. The CDR3 here is CASSFGFRGTYEQYF. In DNA, the CDR3 is TGTGCCAGCAGTTTCGGATTCCGGGGCACCTACGAGCAGTACTTC.

In its sample, this clonotype was seen a few times. This rearrangement joins TRBV2 to TRBJ2-3; no reliable D call. Trimming cost V 7 bases and J 2 bases, with 16 bases left between them. CDR1 and CDR2 from the germline V gene are SNHLY and FYNNEI. The CDR3 loop spans 15 amino acids. CDR3: CASNIQLPSTDTQYF. The CDR3 region has the DNA TGTGCCAGCAATATACAACTACCGTCCACAGATACGCAGTATTTT. Full variable domain (rest looked up from reference TRBV2 and TRBJ2-3): EPEVTQTPSHQVTQMGQEVILRCVPISNHLYFYWYRQILGQKVEFLVSFYNNEISEKSEIFDDQFSVERPDGSNFTLKIRSTKLEDSAMYFCASNIQLPSTDTQYFGPGTRLTVL.

As for this clonotype: A junction boundary mismatches the germline segment, possibly from a read error. V is TRBV7-2 and J is TRBJ2-5; D uncertain. Germline V gives CDR1 SGHTA, CDR2 FQGNSA. The CDR3 is 14 amino acids. In DNA form, the CDR3 reads TGTGCCAGCAGCGTAGCACAGCTACATAATGAGCAGTACTTC. This encodes CASSVAQLHNEQYF.

The rearrangement links TRBV12-3 or TRBV12-4 to TRBJ2-2, with unresolved D. There are 13 residues in the CDR3. Trimming stripped 5 bases from V and 7 bases from J, with 11 bases between. CDR3 in DNA: TGTGCCAGCAGTGGGAACGCGATCGGGGAGCTGTTTTTT. Protein sequence: CASSGNAIGELFF.

This clonotype was found a few times. The rearrangement uses TRBV29-1 and TRBJ2-7; possibly TRBD1 or TRBD2 for D (5 bases each). CDR1 and CDR2 (germline): SQVTM, ANQGSEA. The CDR3 contains 15 residues. Trimming removed 6 bases from V and 6 bases from J, with 24 bases in between. CDR3 protein: CSVRPGTLPSSEQYF. CDR3 nucleotides: TGCAGCGTCCGCCCCGGGACCCTCCCGTCGTCCGAGCAGTACTTC.

The table lists this clonotype with a few counts. V is TRBV5-1 and J is TRBJ2-3; the match to TRBD1 covers 9 bases. V was clipped by 3 bases and J by 2 bases; unmatched bases: 4. The CDR3 has 15 amino acids. Looked up from germline, CDR1 is SGHRS and CDR2 is YFSETQ. The CDR3 spells CASSWGTGLTDTQYF. The CDR3 nucleotides read TGCGCCAGCAGCTGGGGGACAGGGCTCACAGATACGCAGTATTTT. The whole variable domain, remainder taken from reference TRBV5-1 and TRBJ2-3, is KAGVTQTPRYLIKTRGQQVTLSCSPISGHRSVSWYQQTPGQGLQFLFEYFSETQRNKGNFPGRFSGRQFSNSRSEMNVSTLELGDSALYLCASSWGTGLTDTQYFGPGTRLTVL.

J is TRBJ1-1 and V is TRBV4-1; no firm D call. The germline V gene encodes CDR1 MGHRA and CDR2 YSYEKL. The V gene lost 8 bases and the J gene lost 9 bases, with 10 bases spanning the gap. This CDR3 has 10 amino acids. CDR3 nucleotides: TGCGCCAGCGGCGTCTGGAAAGCTTTCTTT. Translating gives CASGVWKAFF.

A note on this clonotype: A read error is possible here, since a much larger clone lies one base away. The gene calls are TRBV5-1 and TRBJ2-1; 10 positions match TRBD1. The CDR3 covers 13 residues. The germline gives CDR1 SGHRS, CDR2 YFSETQ. The CDR3 here is CVSSGDRGNEQFF. Written as DNA, the CDR3 is TGCGTCAGCAGCGGGGACAGGGGCAATGAGCAGTTCTTC. Drawing the rest from reference TRBV5-1 and TRBJ2-1, the complete variable domain is KAGVTQTPRYLIKTRGQQVTLSCSPISGHRSVSWYQQTPGQGLQFLFEYFSETQRNKGNFPGRFSGRQFSNSRSEMNVSTLELGDSALYLCVSSGDRGNEQFFGPGTRLTVL.

This CDR3 reads CASGSQTDTQYF. CDR3 sequence (DNA): TGTGCCAGCGGCTCCCAGACAGATACGCAGTATTTT. The V gene is TRBV7-2, the J gene TRBJ2-3, with D unclear. V shed 8 bases and J shed 3 bases, with 9 bases lying between them. The CDR3 runs to 12 residues. Germline loops: CDR1 SGHTA, CDR2 FQGNSA.

The V gene is TRBV2, the J gene TRBJ2-3; 7 bases fit TRBD1. This CDR3 spans 14 amino acids. The germline V gene has CDR1 SNHLY and CDR2 FYNNEI. The ends lost 4 bases at V and 3 bases at J; junction bases unmatched: 4. CDR3 nucleotides: TGTGCCAGCAGTGGGACAGGCCCGACAGATACGCAGTATTTT. Translation gives CASSGTGPTDTQYF.

This clonotype appeared many times. The rearrangement uses TRBV20-1 and TRBJ2-4, with D possibly TRBD2 on 5 matching bases. V was clipped by 3 bases and J by 1 base, with 16 bases between them. The CDR3 is 16 residues long. The germline CDR1 and CDR2 sequences are DFQATT and SNEGSKA (reference sequence). CDR3 residues: CSARARELMAKNIQYF. The CDR3 nucleotides read TGCAGTGCTAGGGCGAGGGAGTTGATGGCCAAAAACATTCAGTACTTC.

This clonotype was counted ten times or more. One end of the junction varies from germline; a read error may be responsible. This chain links TRBV5-1 with TRBJ2-1, with D hard to call. Germline loops: CDR1 SGHRS, CDR2 YFSETQ. The CDR3 is made up of 15 amino acids. The CDR3 region has the DNA TGTGCCAGCAGCTTAGAAGGTAGCTCCTACAATGAGCAGTTCTTC. Translation gives CASSLEGSSYNEQFF.

The chain combines TRBV29-1 with TRBJ2-1, with D uncertain. The ends were cut back, 2 bases at V and 13 bases at J, with 15 bases in the middle. Germline V gives CDR1 SQVTM, CDR2 ANQGSEA. The CDR3 covers 12 residues. The CDR3 nucleotides are TGCAGCGTTGAATATCAGGAAGAGACCCAGTTCTTC. Translating gives CSVEYQEETQFF.

The chain uses TRBV29-1 and TRBJ2-7; a possible D gene is TRBD2 (6 bases). With the DNA end fitting TRBJ2-5 better, the J assignment may be wrong. Germline V gene data show CDR1 as SQVTM and CDR2 as ANQGSEA. This CDR3 comprises 15 residues. The CDR3 here is CSVYDPLVGGETQYF. For the CDR3, the DNA is TGCAGCGTTTACGATCCGCTCGTGGGGGGAGAGACCCAGTACTTC.